Shown below are 10 T cell receptor beta chains from a single sample sequenced in a study of Graves' ophthalmopathy and Graves' hyperthyroidism (dated by TCRdb to 2016 to 2019). The sequencing machine was an Illumina HiSeq 2000. TCR beta CDR3 regions were amplified from RNA transcripts for repertoire sequencing. A first-round RT-PCR used HTBI primers with the Qiagen OneStep RT-PCR kit, followed by a second-round multiplex PCR, size selection and purification. TCRdb reprocessed the public reads (quality trimming at Q25 with fastp, clone calling with MiXCR) and kept in-frame beta chains. Every entry covers one CDR3 protein and lists the most common genes and DNA from its rows. A total of about 700,000 distinct CDR3 sequences appear in this sample, 40% of them only once. The top ten clonotypes cover roughly 46% of the sample. Specimen: peripheral blood. The receptors stem from an adult man with Graves' ophthalmopathy.

At least ten counts were recorded for this clonotype. This rearrangement joins TRBV29-1 to TRBJ1-1; the match to TRBD1 covers 7 bases. The germline CDR1 and CDR2 sequences are SQVTM and ANQGSEA. This CDR3 is 14 amino acids long. The V and J ends lost 3 bases and 4 bases, in that order; junction bases with no gene match: 8. The CDR3 reads CSVEDRPSGTEAFF. The CDR3 region has the DNA TGCAGCGTTGAGGACAGGCCATCTGGCACTGAAGCTTTCTTT. The complete variable domain, with remaining parts taken from reference TRBV29-1 and TRBJ1-1, reads SAVISQKPSRDICQRGTSLTIQCQVDSQVTMMFWYRQQPGQSLTLIATANQGSEATYESGFVIDKFPISRPNLTFSTLTVSNMSPEDSSIYLCSVEDRPSGTEAFFGQGTRLTVV.

This rearrangement joins TRBV20-1 to TRBJ2-7, with D tentatively TRBD1 (8 bases). Germline V lookup: CDR1 DFQATT, CDR2 SNEGSKA (reference sequence). The CDR3 loop spans 13 amino acids. The ends were cut back, 5 bases at V and 2 bases at J, with 13 bases in the middle. CDR3 sequence: CSAGGDRPYEQYF. The CDR3 DNA reads TGCAGTGCTGGGGGGGACAGGCCCTACGAGCAGTACTTC.

A word on this clonotype: Germline and junction disagree at one end, which may indicate a read error. V gene TRBV25-1 combines with J gene TRBJ2-2, with 8 positions matching TRBD1. CDR3 length equals 18 residues. CDR1 is MGHDK and CDR2 is SYGVNS in the germline V gene. Here the CDR3 DNA reads TGCGCCAGCAGCCAAGATACGTCCGGGACAGGTATGCGCCGGGAGCTGTTTTTT. Translated: CASSQDTSGTGMRRELFF. Full variable domain (remainder filled in from reference TRBV25-1 and TRBJ2-2): EADIYQTPRYLVIGTGKKITLECSQTMGHDKMYWYQQDPGMELHLIHYSYGVNSTEKGDLSSESTVSRIRTEHFPLTLESARPSHTSQYLCASSQDTSGTGMRRELFFGEGSRLTVL.

This clonotype was observed at least ten times. This rearrangement joins TRBV9 to TRBJ1-6, with TRBD1 matching 7 bases. Per the germline V gene, CDR1 is SGDLS and CDR2 is YYNGEE. The CDR3 consists of 14 residues. V shed 2 bases and J 10 bases; nucleotides not matched to a gene: 6. The CDR3 loop is CASSVSRGDSPLHF. As DNA, the CDR3 is TGTGCCAGCAGCGTGAGCAGGGGGGACTCACCCCTCCACTTT.

This clonotype was observed many times. The chain couples TRBV7-2 to TRBJ1-2, with 8 bases lining up with TRBD1. V was clipped by 3 bases and J by 2 bases; unmatched bases: 11. This CDR3 has 17 residues. Per germline, CDR1 SGHTA and CDR2 FQGNSA. Here the CDR3 reads CASSLGGTGAKNYGYTF. Here the CDR3 DNA reads TGTGCCAGCAGCTTGGGAGGGACAGGTGCAAAAAACTATGGCTACACCTTC.

Of note for this clonotype: A single base separates this from a much larger clone, so it may be a read error. Since the CDR3 does not end with the conserved phenylalanine or tryptophan, this likely comes from a read error. The chain combines TRBV5-6 with TRBJ1-5, with D possibly matching TRBD1 (5 bases). From germline, CDR1 is SGHDT and CDR2 YYEEEE. The CDR3 loop spans 13 amino acids. V was trimmed by 4 bases and J by 1 base, leaving 6 bases between them. CDR3 region: CASSEGSNQPQHS. In DNA, the CDR3 is TGTGCCAGCAGCGAGGGGAGCAATCAGCCCCAGCATTCT.

The rearrangement links TRBV7-9 to TRBJ2-2, with D tentatively TRBD1 (6 bases). This CDR3 region has 16 residues. Germline loops: CDR1 SEHNR, CDR2 FQNEAQ (reference sequence). Trimming shortened V by 5 bases and J by 0 bases, and 13 bases separated the two germline ends. CDR3 loop: CASSHTRGTNTGELFF. The CDR3, as DNA: TGTGCCAGCAGCCACACCAGGGGAACGAACACCGGGGAGCTGTTTTTT.

This chain connects TRBV20-1 to TRBJ2-7; 8 bases are shared with TRBD2. Germline loops: CDR1 DFQATT, CDR2 SNEGSKA (reference sequence). The trim removed 5 bases at V and 4 bases at J, leaving 10 bases unmatched. CDR3 length: 14 residues. CDR3 bases: TGCAGTGCTGGAGGGGCGGGGGGCCGATACGAGCAGTACTTC. Amino acid sequence: CSAGGAGGRYEQYF.

Comments on this clonotype: Likely a read error: the CDR3 ends without its conserved phenylalanine or tryptophan. This sequence joins TRBV10-3 and TRBJ1-2; TRBD1 matches 7 bases. Germline assignment: CDR1 ENHRY and CDR2 SYGVKD. The CDR3 runs to 13 residues. Trimming at V came to 10 bases and at J to 6 bases, leaving 11 bases not matched to a gene. The CDR3 region is CASSRDRVNGYTL. The CDR3 nucleotides are TGTGCCAGCAGCCGTGACAGGGTCAATGGCTACACCCTC.

In its sample, this clonotype was seen many times. The genes are TRBV19 and TRBJ2-7; 8 bases are a match to TRBD2. The germline V gene has CDR1 LNHDA and CDR2 SQIVND (reference sequence). Losses at the gene ends were 5 bases for V and 4 bases for J; bases not matched to a gene: 7. This CDR3 has 14 amino acids. The CDR3 sequence: CASSFGGRFYEQYF. The CDR3 DNA follows: TGTGCCAGTAGTTTCGGCGGGAGGTTTTACGAGCAGTACTTC.